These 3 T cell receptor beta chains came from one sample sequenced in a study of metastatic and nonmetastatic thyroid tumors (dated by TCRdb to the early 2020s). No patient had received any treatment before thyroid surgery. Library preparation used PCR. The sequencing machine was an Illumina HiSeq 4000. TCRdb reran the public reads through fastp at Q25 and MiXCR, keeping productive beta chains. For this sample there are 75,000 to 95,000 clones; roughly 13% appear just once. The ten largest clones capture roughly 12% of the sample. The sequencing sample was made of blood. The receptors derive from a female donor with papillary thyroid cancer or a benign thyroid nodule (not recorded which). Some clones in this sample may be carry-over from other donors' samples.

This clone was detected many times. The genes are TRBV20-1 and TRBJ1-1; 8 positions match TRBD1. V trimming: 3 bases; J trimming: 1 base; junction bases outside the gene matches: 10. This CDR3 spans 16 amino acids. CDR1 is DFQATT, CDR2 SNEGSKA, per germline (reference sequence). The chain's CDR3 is CSARRQGRSRNTEAFF. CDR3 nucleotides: TGCAGTGCTAGGCGACAGGGGCGAAGTAGGAACACTGAAGCTTTCTTT.

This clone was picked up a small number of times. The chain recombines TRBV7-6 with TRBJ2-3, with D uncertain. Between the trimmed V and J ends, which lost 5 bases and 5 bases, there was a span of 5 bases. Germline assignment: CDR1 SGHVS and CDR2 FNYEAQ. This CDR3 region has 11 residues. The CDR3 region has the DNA TGTGCCAGCAGCCAGGTAGATACGCAGTATTTT. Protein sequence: CASSQVDTQYF.

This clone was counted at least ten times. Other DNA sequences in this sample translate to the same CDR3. CDR3 nucleotides: TGCAGTGCTAGAGTCACGGTTAGCACAGATACGCAGTATTTT. Residues: CSARVTVSTDTQYF. The chain carries TRBV20-1 and TRBJ2-3; D not certain. CDR1 is DFQATT, CDR2 SNEGSKA, per germline (reference sequence). This CDR3 has 14 residues. Trimming shortened V by 1 base and J by 0 bases, and 8 bases separated the two germline ends.